Listed here are 5 T cell receptor beta chains from one sample, sequenced in a study of pediatric ulcerative colitis. Generated by immunoSEQ multiplex PCR, the TCRdb table keeps only in-frame clones and is missing some. Among about 37,000 clones listed, about 81% were seen once. The rectum was sampled with one to two pinch biopsies at colonoscopy. Sequencing was performed on gut tissue. Every receptor here comes from a boy between 10 and 17 years old with severe ulcerative colitis.

This clone came up a few times. The chain recombines TRBV4-2 with TRBJ1-4, with D tentatively TRBD1 (6 bases). Deletions cut 4 bases from V and 6 bases from J, with 12 bases between. The germline V gene encodes CDR1 LGHNA and CDR2 YNFKEQ. The CDR3 runs to 14 residues. CDR3 residues: CASSPVGTYEKLFF. The CDR3 DNA follows: TGTGCCAGCAGCCCAGTTGGGACATATGAAAAACTGTTTTTT.

The chain recombines TRBV27 with TRBJ1-6; 7 bases are a match to TRBD1. With 5 bases clipped from V and 10 bases from J, the junction kept 11 bases outside the gene matches. The CDR3 is made up of 15 amino acids. Germline V lookup: CDR1 MNHEY, CDR2 SMNVEV (reference sequence). CDR3 in DNA: TGTGCCAGCAGTATAACGACAGGGCTCAAATCACCCCTCCACTTT. Its translation is CASSITTGLKSPLHF.

The CDR3 DNA is TGTGCCATCAGTGACAGGGATGGGGCGAACACTGAAGCTTTCTTT. It encodes CAISDRDGANTEAFF. The V call is TRBV10-3, the J call TRBJ1-1; D may be TRBD1 (5 bases). The CDR3 covers 15 residues. V was trimmed by 3 bases and J by 1 base, leaving 12 bases between them. Looked up from germline, CDR1 is ENHRY and CDR2 is SYGVKD.

This clone was seen just once. V and J are TRBV18 and TRBJ2-7; 10 bases fit TRBD1. This CDR3 has 14 amino acids. The trim removed 8 bases at V and 4 bases at J, leaving 8 bases unmatched. The V gene's germline CDR1 is KGHSH and CDR2 LQKENI. In nucleotides, the CDR3 is TGTGCCAGCCGACCGGGGGACAGGGGTTACGAGCAGTACTTC. It yields the protein CASRPGDRGYEQYF.

This chain links TRBV5-8 with TRBJ2-3, with D unclear. Per the germline V gene, CDR1 is SGHTS and CDR2 is YDEGEE. The CDR3 is made up of 12 amino acids. The V and J ends lost 5 bases and 5 bases respectively, with 9 bases between them. The chain's CDR3 is CASSLRRDTQYF. The DNA for the CDR3 is TGTGCCAGCAGTCTCCGGAGAGATACGCAGTATTTT.